The 20 T cell receptor beta chains below all came from one sample that was sequenced in a study of CD8 T cells in Susac syndrome. Roughly 0.45 to 1 ug RNA was reverse transcribed with random hexamers. TCRdb called the immunoSEQ multiplex PCR reads again in MiXCR, with one record for every CDR3 protein. The sample consists of around 190,000 distinct CDR3 sequences, around 95% of them appearing once. Sample: CD4+ T cells from PBMCs. The receptors were gathered from a human donor in good health.

The count of this clonotype is one. The genes are TRBV15 and TRBJ2-7; D is tentatively TRBD1 or TRBD2 (5 bases each). The V gene lost 1 base and the J gene lost 3 bases, with 25 bases spanning the gap. Per germline, CDR1 LNHNV and CDR2 YYDKDF (reference sequence). The CDR3 covers 19 residues. For the CDR3, the DNA is TGTGCCACCAGCAGAGTGCAAGGGGCCCGGGGCCTTATGATCTACGAGCAGTACTTC. Translated: CATSRVQGARGLMIYEQYF.

The rearrangement uses TRBV12-3 or TRBV12-4 and TRBJ2-7; no clear D gene. V was shortened by 4 bases and J by 3 bases, with 13 bases between the two germline ends. The CDR3 sequence is 14 residues long. The CDR3 here is CASSSLGRYYEQYF. CDR3 coding DNA: TGTGCCAGCAGTTCCCTCGGTCGATACTACGAGCAGTACTTC.

J is TRBJ2-3 and V is TRBV12-3 or TRBV12-4; D is possibly TRBD2 (5 bases). The V gene lost 1 base and the J gene lost 3 bases, with 17 bases spanning the gap. CDR3 size: 17 residues. CDR3 protein: CASSLVWTSPRTDTQYF. The CDR3 region has the DNA TGTGCCAGCAGTTTAGTTTGGACTTCCCCTCGAACAGATACGCAGTATTTT.

The chain is built from TRBV5-4 and TRBJ2-2; D not certain. CDR3 length: 16 amino acids. CDR1 is SGHNT, CDR2 YYREEE, per germline (reference sequence). V shed 4 bases and J shed 6 bases, with 19 bases lying between them. This CDR3 reads CASSLPRPGGAGELFF. The DNA of the CDR3 is TGTGCCAGCAGCCTACCCAGACCCGGTGGGGCCGGGGAGCTGTTTTTT.

This clonotype was seen a single time. V is TRBV25-1 and J is TRBJ1-2, with 7 bases identical to TRBD1. The trim removed 6 bases at V and 7 bases at J, leaving 14 bases unmatched. Germline CDR1 reads MGHDK; CDR2 reads SYGVNS. The CDR3 extends over 15 amino acids. The CDR3 protein is CASSPYLRQGRGYTF. The CDR3 DNA reads TGTGCCAGCAGCCCCTACCTAAGACAGGGCCGTGGCTACACCTTC.

This clonotype has a single count. The V call is TRBV2, the J call TRBJ1-1, with TRBD1 as a possible D gene (5 bases). The CDR3 is 15 amino acids. V lost 1 base and J 6 bases, leaving 15 bases between the germline ends. CDR1 and CDR2 from the germline V gene are SNHLY and FYNNEI. CDR3: CASSEVIGAAPEAFF. CDR3 bases: TGTGCCAGCAGTGAAGTAATCGGGGCAGCCCCTGAAGCTTTCTTT.

V and J are TRBV9 and TRBJ2-3; 8 bases are a match to TRBD2. The J segment lost 2 bases and the V segment lost 6 bases, leaving 8 bases of the junction unmatched. Germline CDR1 is SGDLS and CDR2 is YYNGEE. There are 15 residues in the CDR3. This CDR3 is CASTAGGLNTDTQYF. The CDR3 DNA is TGTGCCAGCACGGCGGGGGGCCTTAACACAGATACGCAGTATTTT.

The chain employs TRBV19 and TRBJ2-7, with no clear D. In germline, CDR1 is LNHDA, CDR2 SQIVND (reference sequence). V gave up 7 bases and J gave up 3 bases, with 13 bases separating them. The CDR3 sequence is 13 residues long. This CDR3 reads CASKSHGNYEQYF. The CDR3 nucleotides read TGTGCCAGTAAAAGCCATGGGAACTACGAGCAGTACTTC.

The rearrangement links TRBV20-1 to TRBJ2-7; D gene unclear. V was shortened by 4 bases and J by 2 bases, with 9 bases between the two germline ends. The CDR3 consists of 12 residues. CDR1 and CDR2 (germline): DFQATT, SNEGSKA (reference sequence). CDR3 region: CSAKKGPYEQYV. The CDR3 nucleotides read TGCAGTGCTAAAAAAGGTCCCTACGAGCAGTACGTC.

V and J are TRBV3-1 and TRBJ1-2; D is possibly TRBD1 (5 bases). CDR3 length: 15 amino acids. Germline lookup yields CDR1 LGHDT and CDR2 YNNKEL (reference sequence). V was shortened by 1 base and J by 4 bases, with 13 bases between the two germline ends. The CDR3 reads CASSQAVPRGYGYTF. The CDR3 DNA reads TGTGCCAGCAGCCAAGCGGTCCCTAGGGGCTATGGCTACACCTTC.

This sequence joins TRBV7-9 and TRBJ2-3, with D possibly being TRBD2 (5 bases). CDR1 SEHNR and CDR2 FQNEAQ come from the germline V gene (reference sequence). Trimming pared 5 bases from V and 2 bases from J, leaving 8 bases between. The CDR3 has 13 amino acids. Here the CDR3 reads CASSAGSTDTQYF. The CDR3 nucleotides read TGTGCCAGCAGCGCGGGTTCCACAGATACGCAGTATTTT.

The rearrangement joins TRBV30 to TRBJ1-5; D ambiguous. Germline loops: CDR1 GTSNPN, CDR2 SVGIG (reference sequence). There are 12 residues in the CDR3. The V gene lost 2 bases and the J gene lost 4 bases, with 6 bases spanning the gap. CDR3 DNA: TGTGCCTGGAGTCCGGGAAATCAGCCCCAGCATTTT. Translated, it gives CAWSPGNQPQHF.

The V and J genes are TRBV4-1 and TRBJ2-5, with 9 bases aligning to TRBD1. Germline V gene data show CDR1 as MGHRA and CDR2 as YSYEKL. CDR3 length: 16 amino acids. With 4 bases clipped from V and 7 bases from J, the junction kept 13 bases outside the gene matches. The CDR3: CASSRSPGQGTRTQYF. The CDR3 nucleotides read TGCGCCAGCAGCCGGTCGCCGGGACAGGGAACCCGGACCCAGTACTTC.

This chain joins TRBV6-4 and TRBJ1-6; D is uncertain. This CDR3 is built from 14 residues. Trimming pared 2 bases from V and 5 bases from J, leaving 7 bases between. The V gene's germline CDR1 is MRHNA and CDR2 SNTAGT. The CDR3 DNA follows: TGTGCCAGCAGTGACCGGCGCGATAATTCACCCCTCCACTTT. This encodes CASSDRRDNSPLHF.

This clonotype came up once. This CDR3 reads CASSVGGMGTEAFF. In DNA form, the CDR3 reads TGTGCCAGCAGCGTAGGGGGGATGGGTACTGAAGCTTTCTTT. This chain links TRBV9 with TRBJ1-1, with a tentative D call TRBD1 (5 bases). CDR1 and CDR2 from the germline V gene are SGDLS and YYNGEE. This CDR3 has 14 residues. V lost 0 bases and J 5 bases, leaving 11 bases between the germline ends.

V gene TRBV20-1 combines with J gene TRBJ2-7, with D uncertain. The CDR3 totals 13 residues. The germline V gene encodes CDR1 DFQATT and CDR2 SNEGSKA (reference sequence). V lost 4 bases and J 3 bases, leaving 13 bases between the germline ends. For the CDR3, the DNA is TGCAGTGCTACCTTGTGGGGTAACTACGAGCAGTACGTC. Its translation is CSATLWGNYEQYV.

The chain is built from TRBV7-2 and TRBJ2-2, with D perhaps matching TRBD2 (6 bases). This CDR3 contains 15 residues. In germline, CDR1 is SGHTA, CDR2 FQGNSA. Trimming took 6 bases from V and 3 from J, leaving 14 bases between them. CDR3 sequence: CASRYDREYTGELFF. The CDR3 region has the DNA TGTGCCAGCAGATACGATCGGGAGTACACCGGGGAGCTGTTTTTT. Full variable domain (outside the CDR3, taken from reference TRBV7-2 and TRBJ2-2): GAGVSQSPSNKVTEKGKDVELRCDPISGHTALYWYRQSLGQGLEFLIYFQGNSAPDKSGLPSDRFSAERTGGSVSTLTIQRTQQEDSAVYLCASRYDREYTGELFFGEGSRLTVL.

The chain joins TRBV7-9 to TRBJ1-2, with D possibly matching TRBD1 (5 bases). Trimming took 5 bases from V and 3 from J, leaving 16 bases between them. The CDR3 covers 15 residues. Germline V gene data show CDR1 as SEHNR and CDR2 as FQNEAQ (reference sequence). Here the CDR3 reads CASSPPTGTDYGYTF. CDR3 DNA: TGTGCCAGCAGCCCTCCCACAGGCACCGACTATGGCTACACCTTC. The full variable domain, in which reference TRBV7-9 and TRBJ1-2 provide the parts outside the CDR3, is DTGVSQNPRHKITKRGQNVTFRCDPISEHNRLYWYRQTLGQGPEFLTYFQNEAQLEKSRLLSDRFSAERPKGSFSTLEIQRTEQGDSAMYLCASSPPTGTDYGYTFGSGTRLTVV.

This sequence joins TRBV28 and TRBJ1-2; D remains unclear. Trimming stripped 6 bases from V and 12 bases from J, with 17 bases between. Germline V gene sequence: CDR1 MDHEN, CDR2 SYDVKM. This CDR3 has 12 residues. The DNA for the CDR3 is TGTGCCAGCAGCTCAACCTTAGCAACGGACACCTTC. Its protein product is CASSSTLATDTF.

The chain couples TRBV16 to TRBJ1-5, with D unclear. The CDR3 sequence is 16 residues long. Germline CDR1 reads KGHSY; CDR2 reads FQNENV. With 6 bases removed from V and 5 bases from J, the gap between germline ends came to 20 bases. This CDR3 is CASSRTRTLDDQPQHF. As DNA, the CDR3 is TGTGCCAGCAGTCGGACGCGTACATTAGACGATCAGCCCCAGCATTTT.